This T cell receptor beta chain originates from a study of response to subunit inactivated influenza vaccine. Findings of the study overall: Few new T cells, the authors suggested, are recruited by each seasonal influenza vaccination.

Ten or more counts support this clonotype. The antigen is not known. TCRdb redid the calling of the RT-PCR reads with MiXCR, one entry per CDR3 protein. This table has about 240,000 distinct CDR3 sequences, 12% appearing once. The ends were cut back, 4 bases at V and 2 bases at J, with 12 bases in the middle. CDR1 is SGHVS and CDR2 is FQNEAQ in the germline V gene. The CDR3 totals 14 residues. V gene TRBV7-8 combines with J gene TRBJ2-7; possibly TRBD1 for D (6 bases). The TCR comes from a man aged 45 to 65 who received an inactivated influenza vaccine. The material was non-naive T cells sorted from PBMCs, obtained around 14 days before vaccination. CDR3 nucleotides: TGTGCCAGCAGCTCAGGACAGCGGCCCTACGAGCAGTACTTC. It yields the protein CASSSGQRPYEQYF. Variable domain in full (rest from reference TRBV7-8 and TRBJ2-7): GAGVSQSPRYKVAKRGQDVALRCDPISGHVSLFWYQQALGQGPEFLTYFQNEAQLDKSGLPSDRFFAERPEGSVSTLKIQRTQQEDSAVYLCASSSGQRPYEQYFGPGTRLTVT.